This T cell receptor (beta chain) derives from a study of response to subunit inactivated influenza vaccine (dated by TCRdb to the late 2010s). About the full investigation: Deep quantitative T cell receptor repertoire profiling was used in the study to track responses to a trivalent subunit inactivated influenza vaccine.

The CDR3 contains 15 residues, cysteine and phenylalanine counted. Solely the CDR3 DNA is kept, with 45 bases framed from the first base. Based on the germline V gene (reference sequence), the CDR1 and CDR2 sequences are SEHNR and FQNEAQ. V and J lose 5 bases and 2 bases, and a span of 16 bases separates them. As regards this clonotype: No antigen is known for it. No much larger clone is present one base from it, and per-base qualities are unavailable.

Receptor libraries were prepared by RT-PCR. Sequenced on an Illumina HiSeq 2500. Through fastp at Q25 and MiXCR, TCRdb rebuilt clones from the public reads, retaining in-frame beta chains. Rows matching on CDR3 protein sequence are summarized as one entry with the most common DNA and genes. For this sample the table gives about 570,000 distinct CDR3 sequences, of which 11% were detected only once. Of the sample, approximately 9.9% falls within the top ten clones. The full study reports these points: The authors suggested that each seasonal influenza vaccination may recruit only a limited number of new T cells.

A further study also used this sample, focusing on T cells expressing NK-cell markers. As described in the second report: TCR beta cDNA libraries were made by 5'RACE template switching that added a universal primer site and unique molecular identifiers. TCR beta-chain repertoires were profiled in sorted CD3+CD56+NKG2C+, CD3+CD56+NKG2C- and CD3+CD56-NKG2C+ T-cell subsets from several donors. Of the eight sequenced donors, seven were found to be HCMV-seropositive and one was found to be HCMV-seronegative. In several experiments an anti-gammadeltaTCR antibody was added to restrict sorting to alphabetaTCR-expressing T cells. For 6 or 7 donors, the dominant CD3+CD56+NKG2C+ clonotypes were among the top 10 CD8+ clonotypes and accounted for about 1.0-7.5% of CD8+ T cells. Those dominant clonotypes were again the most abundant among CD3+CD56-NKG2C+ cells in a few donors, at about 28.3-60.1%. Whether the expanded NKG2C-expressing T cell clones were specific for HCMV antigens was left unclear. All eight donors whose samples were sequenced were randomly selected healthy volunteers, three of them men and five women. HCMV serostatus was determined by detecting HCMV-specific IgG in serum with a commercial ELISA kit. Ficoll density gradient centrifugation was used to isolate peripheral blood mononuclear cells from blood. For several donors, bulk peripheral blood T-cell repertoires were also sequenced from unsorted PBMC. cDNA synthesis was primed from the TCR beta constant segment and was followed by two successive PCR amplification steps. Libraries were sequenced as 2 x 150 bp reads on Illumina HiSeq 2000/2500, MiSeq or NextSeq. Reads were demultiplexed and grouped by UMI with MIGEC, and clonotypes were assembled and quantified with MiTCR. To exclude erroneous sequences, any TCR cDNA sequence not supported by at least two reads was discarded. The tcR package was used for downstream repertoire analysis, with clonotypes matched between fractions based on CDR3 nucleotide sequence plus V segment. VDJmatch was used to annotate antigen specificity against VDJdb, with one amino acid substitution allowed in CDR3.

Sequenced material: PBMCs from blood, taken on the day of vaccination. The clonotype comes from a man aged 45-65 years who received an inactivated influenza vaccine. Donor details come from another sample of the same person, matched by shared clones. The chain links TRBV7-9 with TRBJ2-7, with the D gene uncertain. For the CDR3, the sequence is CASSRRASFTYEQYF. The base sequence is TGTGCCAGCAGCCGTAGGGCCAGCTTCACCTACGAGCAGTACTTC.